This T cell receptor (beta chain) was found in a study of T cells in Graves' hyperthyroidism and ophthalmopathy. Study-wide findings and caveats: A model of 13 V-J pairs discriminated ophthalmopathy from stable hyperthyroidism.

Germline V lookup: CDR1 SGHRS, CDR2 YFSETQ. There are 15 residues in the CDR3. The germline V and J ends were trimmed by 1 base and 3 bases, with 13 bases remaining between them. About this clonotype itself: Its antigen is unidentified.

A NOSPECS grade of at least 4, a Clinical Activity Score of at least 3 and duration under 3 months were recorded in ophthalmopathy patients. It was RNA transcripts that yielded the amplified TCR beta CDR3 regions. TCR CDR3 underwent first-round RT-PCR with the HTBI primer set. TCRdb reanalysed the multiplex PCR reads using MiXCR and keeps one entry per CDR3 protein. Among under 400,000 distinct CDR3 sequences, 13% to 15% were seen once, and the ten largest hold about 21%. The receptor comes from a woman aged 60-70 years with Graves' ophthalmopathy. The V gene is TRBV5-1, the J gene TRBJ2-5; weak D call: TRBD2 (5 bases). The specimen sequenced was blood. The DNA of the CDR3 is TGCGCCAGCAGCTTGAGCCGGGGAACTGAAGAGACCCAGTACTTC. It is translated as CASSLSRGTEETQYF.